A selection of T cell receptor beta chains follows, all from one sample in a study of T cells after yellow fever vaccination. TCRdb itself ran the 5' RACE reads through MiXCR, one entry per CDR3 protein. The sample has 99,000 or so distinct CDR3 sequences, roughly 6% seen once. The sequencing here drew on CD8+ T cells sorted from PBMCs, taken 10 days after the yellow fever booster vaccination. The source is a man aged 18 to 30 who received the YFV17D yellow fever vaccine. CDR3s include the opening cysteine and the closing phenylalanine or tryptophan. The D gene is left open where the match is weak. Clone size is stated in some rows and not others, as once, few, many or a class when expanded.

clone_size	j_call	d_call	v_call	cdr3_nt	cdr3_aa
few	TRBJ2-3	TRBD2	TRBV29-1	TGCAGCGTTGGAGTGGCGGGGGACCCTGTTGCCACAGATACGCAGTATTTT	CSVGVAGDPVATDTQYF
.	TRBJ2-1	.	TRBV6-2/TRBV6-3	TGTGCCAGCAGTTACTCACCCTCACGCAATGAGCAGTTCTTC	CASSYSPSRNEQFF
.	TRBJ2-3	.	TRBV10-3	TGTGCCATCAGTGGACCTATGCGGGGAGCCACAGATACGCAGTATTTT	CAISGPMRGATDTQYF
few	TRBJ1-1	.	TRBV3-1	TGTGCCAGCAGCCAAGAAAAGGCAGGCGCTATGAACACTGAAGCTTTCTTT	CASSQEKAGAMNTEAFF
.	TRBJ1-3	.	TRBV4-1	TGCGCCAGCAGCCCTCAGAATACTGGAAACACCATATATTTT	CASSPQNTGNTIYF
.	TRBJ2-5	TRBD2	TRBV5-1	TGCGCCGGAGATCCCGGGAGGACTGAGACCCAGTACTTC	CAGDPGRTETQYF
many	TRBJ1-2	.	TRBV20-1	TGCAGTGCTAATCCCGGGACCCTACCTCCGCAGCCGTATGGCTACACCTTC	CSANPGTLPPQPYGYTF
few	TRBJ1-1	.	TRBV7-9	TGTGCCAGCAGCCGTGAGCAACAGGGGAACACTGAAGCTTTCTTT	CASSREQQGNTEAFF
few	TRBJ2-7	.	TRBV7-9	TGTGCCAGCAGCTTAGCGGCGGGCGAGCAGTACTTC	CASSLAAGEQYF
many	TRBJ2-3	TRBD2	TRBV27	TGTGCCAGCAGCCCTGGGGGGGGTACGCAGTATTTT	CASSPGGGTQYF
few	TRBJ1-3	.	TRBV4-3	TGCGCCAGCAGCCCCGTGGGGAGGGGAAACACCATATATTTT	CASSPVGRGNTIYF
few	TRBJ2-7	.	TRBV10-3	TGTGCCATCAGTGAAGGGTCCGAGCAGTACTTC	CAISEGSEQYF
.	TRBJ2-3	.	TRBV20-1	TGCAGCGCCGCCCGTTCTAGCACAGATACGCAGTATTTT	CSAARSSTDTQYF
.	TRBJ1-6	.	TRBV4-1	TGCGCCAGCAGCCAAGATAAACCCCGTCCACCCCTCCACTTT	CASSQDKPRPPLHF
many	TRBJ2-7	.	TRBV7-9	TGTGCCAGCAGCTCTGAACGACTAGTCTACGAGCAGTACTTC	CASSSERLVYEQYF
few	TRBJ2-3	.	TRBV30	TGTGCCTGGAGTAAGGGACTCCACACAGATACGCAGTATTTT	CAWSKGLHTDTQYF
.	TRBJ1-5	TRBD1	TRBV6-5	TGTGCCAGCAGTTACTCCGGGACAGGGGATCAGCCCCAGCATTTT	CASSYSGTGDQPQHF
.	TRBJ1-6	.	TRBV24-1	TGTGCCACCAGTGGAAAGGGTTACTGGACGTCACCGGGGAATTCACCCCTCCACTTT	CATSGKGYWTSPGNSPLHF
many	TRBJ2-1	.	TRBV20-1	TGCAGTGCTAGGGAGTACAATGAGCAGTTCTTC	CSAREYNEQFF
.	TRBJ2-7	TRBD1	TRBV5-1	TGCGCCAGCAGCTTGGGAGGACGACAGGGGGTGGACGAGCAGTACTTC	CASSLGGRQGVDEQYF
few	TRBJ1-1	.	TRBV7-9	TGTGCCAGCAGCTTATTGAGGAGTGGAGGGCGGGTATCAGCTTTCTTT	CASSLLRSGGRVSAFF
.	TRBJ1-1	.	TRBV20-1	TGCAGTGCTAGCCCCGTCCTCTTCGACATGAACACTGAAGCTTTCTTT	CSASPVLFDMNTEAFF
.	TRBJ1-5	.	TRBV12-3/TRBV12-4	TGTGCCAGCAGTTTTGGGGTCGGTCAGCCCCAGCATTTT	CASSFGVGQPQHF
.	TRBJ1-1	.	TRBV19	TGTGCCAGTAGTATTGGCAGGAACACTGAAGCTTTCTTT	CASSIGRNTEAFF
few	TRBJ2-2	.	TRBV10-1	TGCGCCAGCAGTGGGACAGTTAACACCGGGGAGCTGTTTTTT	CASSGTVNTGELFF
once	TRBJ1-3	.	TRBV11-2	TGTGCCAGCAGCCAGGGAGTTCTCGGGAGCTCTGGAAACACCATATATTTT	CASSQGVLGSSGNTIYF
.	TRBJ2-2	TRBD1	TRBV20-1	TGCAGTGCTAGCCCTCCCGACAGGGTCACCGGGGAGCTGTTTTTT	CSASPPDRVTGELFF
many	TRBJ2-5	.	TRBV6-2/TRBV6-3	TGTGCCAGCAGTTACTCGCGAGAGACCCAGTACTTC	CASSYSRETQYF
.	TRBJ2-1	TRBD1	TRBV12-3/TRBV12-4	TGTGCCAGCAGCCTTTCGACAGGGGGGAAGTCGGATGAGCAGTTCTTC	CASSLSTGGKSDEQFF
.	TRBJ2-3	TRBD2	TRBV12-3/TRBV12-4	TGTGCCAGCAGTCCAAGCGGGGTTACAGATACGCAGTATTTT	CASSPSGVTDTQYF
many	TRBJ2-3	TRBD1	TRBV5-1	TGCGCCAGCAGCTTGGTATGGGGACAGGCCAACACAGATACGCAGTATTTT	CASSLVWGQANTDTQYF
.	TRBJ1-2	.	TRBV12-3/TRBV12-4	TGTTCCAGCAGTCAACAGGCCCTGTATGGCTACACCTTC	CSSSQQALYGYTF
.	TRBJ1-2	TRBD1	TRBV7-9	TGTGCCAGCAGCTTAGGGGGACAGGGGATATCCTATGGCTACACCTTC	CASSLGGQGISYGYTF
.	TRBJ2-3	TRBD2	TRBV29-1	TGCAGCGTTGAAGATGGGCGGGGGGGCCGAGATACGCAGTATTTT	CSVEDGRGGRDTQYF
many	TRBJ2-4	.	TRBV5-4	.	CASSFGPGENIQYF
few	TRBJ2-5	.	TRBV6-6	TGTGCCAGCAGTTTGACGATACAGGGTCAAGAGACCCAGTACTTC	CASSLTIQGQETQYF
few	TRBJ2-4	.	TRBV2	TGTGCCAGCAGTGTCGGACAGTCGATGTACGCCAAAAACATTCAGTACTTC	CASSVGQSMYAKNIQYF
many	TRBJ2-1	.	TRBV13	TGTGCCAGCAGCACCGGCCCGGGGCCTGCCCGTGAGCAGTTCTTC	CASSTGPGPAREQFF